The clone carrying this T cell receptor (beta chain) was counted at least ten times. Its specificity is unknown. Sample-barcoded 5' priming and a J-beta primer mix drove a second PCR of roughly 6 to 12 cycles. A single record per CDR3 protein comes from TCRdb applying MiXCR to the 5' RACE reads. Of roughly 640,000 distinct CDR3 sequences in the sample, about 30% were seen once. This entry comes from a study of blood T cells in healthy people across ages. About the study: Every two T cells gave about one barcoded beta molecule via template switching.

The study recruited healthy Caucasian donors from Russia who were aged about 6 to 90. Each sample used at least 6 million PBMCs. General observations from the study: Naive CD4+ cells and diversity were both higher in long-lived donors than in aged donors.

Sequenced sample: blood. The receptor was derived from a woman older than 75 in good health.

Written as DNA, the CDR3 is TGCGCCAGCAGCTTGGGTACAGGGGCAGGGAGTGGCTACACCTTC. It translates to CASSLGTGAGSGYTF. The chain is built from TRBV5-1 and TRBJ1-2; 7 nucleotides match TRBD1. The CDR3 spans 15 residues. V was pared by 0 bases and J by 7 bases, with 9 bases of the junction left unmatched. CDR1 SGHRS and CDR2 YFSETQ come from the germline V gene.